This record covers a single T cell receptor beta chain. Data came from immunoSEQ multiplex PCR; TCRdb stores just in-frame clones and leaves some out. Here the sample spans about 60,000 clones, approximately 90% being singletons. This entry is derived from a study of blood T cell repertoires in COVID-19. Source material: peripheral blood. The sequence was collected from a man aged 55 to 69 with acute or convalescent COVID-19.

The DNA for the CDR3 is TGTGCCAGCAGCCCCCGGGGAAGAGGTCCTGCAGATACGCAGTATTTT. It translates to CASSPRGRGPADTQYF. V usage is TRBV5-4 and J usage is TRBJ2-3; TRBD2 is a possible D gene (5 bases). The CDR3 runs 16 residues. The V end was cut by 4 bases, the J end by 4 bases, with 19 bases between. Germline loops: CDR1 SGHNT, CDR2 YYREEE (reference sequence).